This TCR beta chain was captured in a study of OX40 agonist ivuxolimab in advanced cancers. Assay used: immunoSEQ multiplex PCR; TCRdb lists only in-frame clones, some missing. The table includes 95,000 to 100,000 clones, roughly 80% detected once. The table lists this clone with a few counts. The CDR3 has 16 amino acids. The ends lost 4 bases at V and 8 bases at J; junction bases unmatched: 12. CDR1 and CDR2 (germline): SGDLS, YYNGEE. The V call is TRBV9, the J call TRBJ1-2; 12 positions match TRBD1. The sample here was CD4+ or CD8+ T cells sorted from blood, taken in a trial of the OX40 agonist ivuxolimab. This clonotype originated in an adult with an advanced solid tumor such as melanoma, head and neck, liver or kidney cancer. The CDR3 sequence is CASSPTPGQGARGYTF. The CDR3 DNA sequence: TGTGCCAGCAGCCCAACTCCGGGACAGGGGGCGCGGGGCTACACCTTC.